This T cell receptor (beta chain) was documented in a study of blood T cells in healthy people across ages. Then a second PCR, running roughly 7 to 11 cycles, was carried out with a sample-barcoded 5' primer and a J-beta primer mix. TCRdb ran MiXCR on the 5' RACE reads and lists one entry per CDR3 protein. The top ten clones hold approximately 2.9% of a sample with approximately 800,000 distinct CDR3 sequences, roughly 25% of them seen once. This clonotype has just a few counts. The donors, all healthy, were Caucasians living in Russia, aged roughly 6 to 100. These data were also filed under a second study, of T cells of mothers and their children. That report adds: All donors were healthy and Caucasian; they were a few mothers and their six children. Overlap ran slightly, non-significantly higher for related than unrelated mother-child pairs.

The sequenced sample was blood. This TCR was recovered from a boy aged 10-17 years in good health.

Here the CDR3 DNA reads TGTGCCAGCAGTAGAACAGCGCAATACAATGAGCAGTTCTTC. This encodes CASSRTAQYNEQFF. The rearrangement links TRBV9 to TRBJ2-1; D is undetermined. Germline V gene sequence: CDR1 SGDLS, CDR2 YYNGEE. V lost 5 bases and J lost 4, with 13 bases in between. The CDR3 contains 14 residues. Combining the CDR3 with reference TRBV9 and TRBJ2-1 gives the whole variable domain DSGVTQTPKHLITATGQRVTLRCSPRSGDLSVYWYQQSLDQGLQFLIQYYNGEERAKGNILERFSAQQFPDLHSELNLSSLELGDSALYFCASSRTAQYNEQFFGPGTRLTVL.